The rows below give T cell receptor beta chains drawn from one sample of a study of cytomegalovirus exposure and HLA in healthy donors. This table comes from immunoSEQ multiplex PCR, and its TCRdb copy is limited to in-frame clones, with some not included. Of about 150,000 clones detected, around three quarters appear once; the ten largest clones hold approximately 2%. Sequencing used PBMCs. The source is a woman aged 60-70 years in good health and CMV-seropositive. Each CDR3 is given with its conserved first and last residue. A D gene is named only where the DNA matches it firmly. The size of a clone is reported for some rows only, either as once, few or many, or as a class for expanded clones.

TGTGCCAGCAGTGAATTCAGCGCGGGAGGAAACGAGCAGTACTTC CASSEFSAGGNEQYF TRBJ2-7 TRBD2 TRBV6-1 NA
TGTGCCAGCAGTGCAGAAGTGGGCAATCAGCCCCAGCATTTT CASSAEVGNQPQHF TRBJ1-5 NA TRBV6-4 NA
TGCGCCACCTCGACTAGCAGGGGCACAGATACGCAGTATTTT CATSTSRGTDTQYF TRBJ2-3 TRBD2 TRBV5-1 NA
TGTGCCTCAAACAGGGTCTGGGGCGAGCAGTACTTC CASNRVWGEQYF TRBJ2-7 NA TRBV11-2 NA
TGTGCCAGCAGCCCCCAGGGGGATACGCAGTATTTT CASSPQGDTQYF TRBJ2-3 NA TRBV7-9 NA
TGTGCCAGCAGTGAAGACCCGACAGGGTATCAGCCCCAGCATTTT CASSEDPTGYQPQHF TRBJ1-5 TRBD1 TRBV2 NA
TGTGCCAGCAGCTCCGGGACTAGCGGGACGCGGGAGCAGTACTTC CASSSGTSGTREQYF TRBJ2-7 TRBD2 TRBV7-2 once
TGCAGTGCGCGGAAAGACACTGAAGCTTTCTTT CSARKDTEAFF TRBJ1-1 NA TRBV20-1 NA
TGTGCCAGCAGTATAACAGGGAACACTGAAGCTTTCTTT CASSITGNTEAFF TRBJ1-1 NA TRBV27 NA
TGTGCCAGCAGCCCGATGCCGGAGGGGTACAATGAGCAGTTCTTC CASSPMPEGYNEQFF TRBJ2-1 NA TRBV7-3 NA
TGTGCCAGCAGCTTTCCCCCGGTGAAGAACACCGGGGAGCTGTTTTTT CASSFPPVKNTGELFF TRBJ2-2 NA TRBV7-6 NA
TGTGCCAGCAGGGAGGAGGGAGGGACCGGAGATACGCAGTATTTT CASREEGGTGDTQYF TRBJ2-3 TRBD2 TRBV2 NA
TGTGCCAGCTCGGAAGGAGGCGCTGAAGCTTTCTTT CASSEGGAEAFF TRBJ1-1 NA TRBV5-6 few
TGTGCCAGCAGCTTGAGCGGGAGAAGGACAGATACGCAGTATTTT CASSLSGRRTDTQYF TRBJ2-3 TRBD2 TRBV7-9 NA
TGCAGCGTTTCAGGGCATTACACCGGGGAGCTGTTTTTT CSVSGHYTGELFF TRBJ2-2 NA TRBV29-1 NA
TGTGCCAGCAGTTACCGGGACAGTAATGAAAAACTGTTTTTT CASSYRDSNEKLFF TRBJ1-4 TRBD1 TRBV28 few
TGTGCCAGCAGCTTAGGAGGAACAACTAATGAAAAACTGTTTTTT CASSLGGTTNEKLFF TRBJ1-4 NA TRBV11-1 NA
TGTGCCAGCAGCCCCGGGGGAGGCTCCTACAATGAGCAGTTCTTC CASSPGGGSYNEQFF TRBJ2-1 NA TRBV5-4 NA
TGTGCCAGCAGTGAAAATTTAGCGGGAGTTGGCGAGCAGTACTTC CASSENLAGVGEQYF TRBJ2-7 TRBD2 TRBV6-1 NA
TGCGCCAGCAGCTTGAGGAACAGCTACTACGAGCAGTACTTC CASSLRNSYYEQYF TRBJ2-7 NA TRBV5-1 few
TGTGCCAGCAGCTTAACACAGACTGAAGCTTTCTTT CASSLTQTEAFF TRBJ1-1 NA TRBV7-9 few
TGTGCCAGCAGCCCCAGCGGCGGGACTGAAGCTTTCTTT CASSPSGGTEAFF TRBJ1-1 NA TRBV7-8 once
TGTGCCAGCGCAGGGTGGGGGGAGCTGTTTTTT CASAGWGELFF TRBJ2-2 NA TRBV28 NA
TGTGCCAGCAGGCCACCTAGCGGGAGATACAATGAGCAGTTCTTC CASRPPSGRYNEQFF TRBJ2-1 TRBD2 TRBV2 NA